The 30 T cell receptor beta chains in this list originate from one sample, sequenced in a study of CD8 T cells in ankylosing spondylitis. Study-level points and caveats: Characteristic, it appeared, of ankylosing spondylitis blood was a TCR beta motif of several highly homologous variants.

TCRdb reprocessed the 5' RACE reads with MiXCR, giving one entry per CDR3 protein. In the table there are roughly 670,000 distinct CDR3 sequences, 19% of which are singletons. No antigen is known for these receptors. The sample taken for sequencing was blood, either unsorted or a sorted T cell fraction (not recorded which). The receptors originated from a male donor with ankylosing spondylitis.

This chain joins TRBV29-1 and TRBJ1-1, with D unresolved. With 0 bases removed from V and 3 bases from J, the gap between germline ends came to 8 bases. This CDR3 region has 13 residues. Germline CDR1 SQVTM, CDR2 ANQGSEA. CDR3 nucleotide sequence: TGCAGCGTTGAAGAATCAGTCTACACTGAAGCTTTCTTT. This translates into CSVEESVYTEAFF.

The DNA of the CDR3 is TGTGCCAGCAGTTCCGGGACTAGCGGGAGAGGGGATACGCAGTATTTT. Translation: CASSSGTSGRGDTQYF. This chain connects TRBV12-3 or TRBV12-4 to TRBJ2-3, with 14 bases lining up with TRBD2. The V segment lost 4 bases and the J segment 6 bases; nucleotides outside the gene matches: 6. This CDR3 comprises 16 residues.

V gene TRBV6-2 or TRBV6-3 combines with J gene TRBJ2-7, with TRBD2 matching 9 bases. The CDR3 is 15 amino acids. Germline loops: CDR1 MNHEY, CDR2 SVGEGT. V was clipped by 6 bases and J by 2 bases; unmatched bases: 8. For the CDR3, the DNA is TGTGCCAGCAGGCGACTAGCGGATTCCGCCTACGAGCAGTACTTC. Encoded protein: CASRRLADSAYEQYF.

In DNA form, the CDR3 reads TGTGCCACCAGTGGCCGGGGGGCCTACAATGAGCAGTTCTTC. This gives the protein CATSGRGAYNEQFF. This chain uses TRBV24-1 with TRBJ2-1, with 7 nucleotides matching TRBD2. The CDR3 is 14 amino acids. Losses at the gene ends were 5 bases for V and 2 bases for J; bases not matched to a gene: 2. CDR1 and CDR2 from the germline V gene are KGHDR and SFDVKD.

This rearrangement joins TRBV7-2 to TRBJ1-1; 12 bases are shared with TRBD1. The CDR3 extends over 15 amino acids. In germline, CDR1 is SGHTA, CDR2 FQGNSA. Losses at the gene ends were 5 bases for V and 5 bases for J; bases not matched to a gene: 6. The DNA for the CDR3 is TGTGCCAGCAGCACGGGACAGGGGGCAGGGACTGAAGCTTTCTTT. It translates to CASSTGQGAGTEAFF. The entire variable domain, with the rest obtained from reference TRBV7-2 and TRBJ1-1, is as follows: GAGVSQSPSNKVTEKGKDVELRCDPISGHTALYWYRQSLGQGLEFLIYFQGNSAPDKSGLPSDRFSAERTGGSVSTLTIQRTQQEDSAVYLCASSTGQGAGTEAFFGQGTRLTVV.

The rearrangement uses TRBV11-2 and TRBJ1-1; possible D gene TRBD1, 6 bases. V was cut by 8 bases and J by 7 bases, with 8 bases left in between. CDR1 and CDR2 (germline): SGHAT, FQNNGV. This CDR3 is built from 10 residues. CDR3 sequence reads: CASADSEAFF. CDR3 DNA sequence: TGTGCCAGCGCGGACAGTGAAGCTTTCTTT.

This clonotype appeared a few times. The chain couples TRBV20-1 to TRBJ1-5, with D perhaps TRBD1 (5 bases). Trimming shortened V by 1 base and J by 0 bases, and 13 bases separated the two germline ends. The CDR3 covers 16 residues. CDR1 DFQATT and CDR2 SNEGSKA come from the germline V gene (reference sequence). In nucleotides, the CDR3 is TGCAGTGCTAGAGTCCATGGGGGGGTTAGCAATCAGCCCCAGCATTTT. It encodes CSARVHGGVSNQPQHF.

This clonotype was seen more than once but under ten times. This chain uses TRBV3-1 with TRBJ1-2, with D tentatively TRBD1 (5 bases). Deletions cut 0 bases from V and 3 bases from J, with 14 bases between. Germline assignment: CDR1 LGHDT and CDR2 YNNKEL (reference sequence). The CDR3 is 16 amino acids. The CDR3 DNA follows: TGTGCCAGCAGCCAAGATCCGGGCGAGGGACACTATGGCTACACCTTC. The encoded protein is CASSQDPGEGHYGYTF.

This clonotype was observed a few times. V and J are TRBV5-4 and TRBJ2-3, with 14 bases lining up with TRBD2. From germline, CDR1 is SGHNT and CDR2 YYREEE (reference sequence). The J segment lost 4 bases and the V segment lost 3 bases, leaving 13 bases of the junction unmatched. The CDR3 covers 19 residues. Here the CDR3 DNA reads TGTGCCAGCAGCTCGTACCCTAGACTAGCGGGGGGGCTAGCAGATACGCAGTATTTT. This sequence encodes CASSSYPRLAGGLADTQYF.

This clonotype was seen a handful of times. The CDR3 spells CASSTSGTSYNEQFF. DNA of the CDR3: TGCGCCAGCAGCACCTCCGGGACTAGCTACAATGAGCAGTTCTTC. J is TRBJ2-1 and V is TRBV5-1; 8 bases map to TRBD2. The V and J ends lost 4 bases and 3 bases, in that order; junction bases with no gene match: 6. Germline V CDR1 and CDR2: SGHRS, YFSETQ. The CDR3 sequence is 15 residues long.

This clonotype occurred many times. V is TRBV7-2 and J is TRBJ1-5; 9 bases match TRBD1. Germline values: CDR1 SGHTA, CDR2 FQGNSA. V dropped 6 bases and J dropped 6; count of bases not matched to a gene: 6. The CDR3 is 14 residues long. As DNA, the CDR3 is TGTGCCAGCAGTTCACAGGGGGCTGGTCAGCCCCAGCATTTT. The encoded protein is CASSSQGAGQPQHF.

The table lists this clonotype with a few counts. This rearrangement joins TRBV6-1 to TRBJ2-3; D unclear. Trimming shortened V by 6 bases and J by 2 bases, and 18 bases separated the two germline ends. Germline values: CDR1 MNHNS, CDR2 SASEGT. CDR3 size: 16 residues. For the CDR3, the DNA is TGTGCCAGCAGCCCAGGCAAAACAGCACTCACAGATACGCAGTATTTT. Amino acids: CASSPGKTALTDTQYF.

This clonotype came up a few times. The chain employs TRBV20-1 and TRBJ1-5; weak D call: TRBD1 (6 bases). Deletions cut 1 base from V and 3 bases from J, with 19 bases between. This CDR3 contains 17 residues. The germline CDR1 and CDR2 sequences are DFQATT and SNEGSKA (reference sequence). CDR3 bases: TGCAGTGCTAGAGGTACAGGGTCCTCCTATTACAATCAGCCCCAGCATTTT. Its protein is CSARGTGSSYYNQPQHF.

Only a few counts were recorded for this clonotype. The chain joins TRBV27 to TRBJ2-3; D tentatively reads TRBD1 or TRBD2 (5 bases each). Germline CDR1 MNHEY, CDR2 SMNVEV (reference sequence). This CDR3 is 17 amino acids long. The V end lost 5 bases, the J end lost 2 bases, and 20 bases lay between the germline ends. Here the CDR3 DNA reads TGTGCCAGCAGTCCCCCTTTGAGGGGCGCAGCCACAGATACGCAGTATTTT. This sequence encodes CASSPPLRGAATDTQYF.

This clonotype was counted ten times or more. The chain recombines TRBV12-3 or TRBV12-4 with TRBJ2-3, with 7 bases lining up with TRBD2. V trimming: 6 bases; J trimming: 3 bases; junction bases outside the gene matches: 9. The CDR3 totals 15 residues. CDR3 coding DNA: TGTGCCAGCAGCCCTGGGGAGGGAAGGACAGATACGCAGTATTTT. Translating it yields CASSPGEGRTDTQYF.

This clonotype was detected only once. The CDR3 DNA reads TGCGCCAGCGCCTCCGGGACAGGGATGGACGAGCAGTACTTC. It yields the protein CASASGTGMDEQYF. V gene TRBV5-1 combines with J gene TRBJ2-7; 9 bases map to TRBD1. This CDR3 is built from 14 residues. Germline lookup yields CDR1 SGHRS and CDR2 YFSETQ. V gave up 7 bases and J gave up 5 bases; unmatched junction bases: 10.

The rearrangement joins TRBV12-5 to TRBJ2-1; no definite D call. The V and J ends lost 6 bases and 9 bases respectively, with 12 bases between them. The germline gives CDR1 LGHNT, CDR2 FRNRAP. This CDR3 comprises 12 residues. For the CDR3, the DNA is TGTGCTAGTGGCTCCACATTTGGTGAGCAGTTCTTC. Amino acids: CASGSTFGEQFF.

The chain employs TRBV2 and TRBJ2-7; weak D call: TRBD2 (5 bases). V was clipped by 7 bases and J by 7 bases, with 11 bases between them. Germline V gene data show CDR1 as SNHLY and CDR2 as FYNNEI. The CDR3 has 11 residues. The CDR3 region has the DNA TGTGCCAGCAACCTCCGGGGTGAGCAGTACTTC. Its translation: CASNLRGEQYF.

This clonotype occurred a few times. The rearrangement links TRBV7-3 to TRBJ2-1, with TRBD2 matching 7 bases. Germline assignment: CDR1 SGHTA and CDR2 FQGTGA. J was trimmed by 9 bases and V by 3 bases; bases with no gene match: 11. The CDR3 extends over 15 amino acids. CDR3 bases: TGTGCCAGCAGCTTCATGGGGGGGTCCCAGAGTGAGCAGTTCTTC. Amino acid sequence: CASSFMGGSQSEQFF. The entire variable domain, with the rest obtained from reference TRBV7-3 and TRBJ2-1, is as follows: GAGVSQTPSNKVTEKGKYVELRCDPISGHTALYWYRQSLGQGPEFLIYFQGTGAADDSGLPNDRFFAVRPEGSVSTLKIQRTERGDSAVYLCASSFMGGSQSEQFFGPGTRLTVL.

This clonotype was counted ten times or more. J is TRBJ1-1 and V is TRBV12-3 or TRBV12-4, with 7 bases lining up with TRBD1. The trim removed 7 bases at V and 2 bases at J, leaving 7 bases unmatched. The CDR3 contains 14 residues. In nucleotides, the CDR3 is TGTGCCAGCACCCCCGGACAGGCAAACACTGAAGCTTTCTTT. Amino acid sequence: CASTPGQANTEAFF.

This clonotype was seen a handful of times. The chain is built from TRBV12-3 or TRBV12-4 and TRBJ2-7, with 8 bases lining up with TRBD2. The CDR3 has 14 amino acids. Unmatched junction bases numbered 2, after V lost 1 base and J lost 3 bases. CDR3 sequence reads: CASSLVAGGYEQYF. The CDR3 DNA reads TGTGCCAGCAGTTTAGTTGCGGGGGGCTACGAGCAGTACTTC.

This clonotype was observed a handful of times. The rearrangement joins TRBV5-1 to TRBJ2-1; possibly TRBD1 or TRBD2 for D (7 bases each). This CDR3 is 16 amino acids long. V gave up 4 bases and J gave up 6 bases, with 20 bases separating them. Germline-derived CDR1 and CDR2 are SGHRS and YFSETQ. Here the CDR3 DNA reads TGCGCCAGCAGCCCCCCAGGGGGGGTGATGGGCAATGAGCAGTTCTTC. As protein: CASSPPGGVMGNEQFF.

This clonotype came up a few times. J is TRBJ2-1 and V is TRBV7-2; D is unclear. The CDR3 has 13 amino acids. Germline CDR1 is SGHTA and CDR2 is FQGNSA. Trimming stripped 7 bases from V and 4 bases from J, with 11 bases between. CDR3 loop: CASTRTLYNEQFF. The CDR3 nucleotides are TGTGCCAGCACACGGACGTTATACAATGAGCAGTTCTTC.

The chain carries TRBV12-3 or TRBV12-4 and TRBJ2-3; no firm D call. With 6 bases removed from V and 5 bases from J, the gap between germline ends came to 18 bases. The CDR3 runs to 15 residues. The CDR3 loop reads CASSPGDRAVDTQYF. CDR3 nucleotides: TGTGCCAGCAGCCCTGGAGATCGGGCTGTAGATACGCAGTATTTT.

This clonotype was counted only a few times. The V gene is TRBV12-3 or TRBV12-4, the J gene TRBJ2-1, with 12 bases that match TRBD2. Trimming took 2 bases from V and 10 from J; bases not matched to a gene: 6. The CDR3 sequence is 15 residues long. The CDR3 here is CASSLRLAGDEEQFF. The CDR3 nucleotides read TGTGCCAGCAGTTTACGACTAGCGGGAGACGAGGAGCAGTTCTTC.

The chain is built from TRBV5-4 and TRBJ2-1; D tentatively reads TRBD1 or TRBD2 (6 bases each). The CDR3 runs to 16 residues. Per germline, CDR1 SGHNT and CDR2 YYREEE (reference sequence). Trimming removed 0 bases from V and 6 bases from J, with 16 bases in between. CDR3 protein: CASSLGRNGGGNEQFF. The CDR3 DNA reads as TGTGCCAGCAGCTTGGGGAGGAATGGAGGGGGCAATGAGCAGTTCTTC.

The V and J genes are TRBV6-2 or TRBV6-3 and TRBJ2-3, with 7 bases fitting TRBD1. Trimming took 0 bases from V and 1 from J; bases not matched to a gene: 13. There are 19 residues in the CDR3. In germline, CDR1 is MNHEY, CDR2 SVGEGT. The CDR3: CASSYSLFTGERGTDTQYF. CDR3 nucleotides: TGTGCCAGCAGTTACTCGCTTTTTACAGGGGAACGGGGCACAGATACGCAGTATTTT.

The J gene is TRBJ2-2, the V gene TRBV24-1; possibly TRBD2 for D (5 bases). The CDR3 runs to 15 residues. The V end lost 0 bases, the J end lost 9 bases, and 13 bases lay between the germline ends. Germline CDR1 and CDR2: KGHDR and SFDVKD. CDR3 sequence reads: CATSDLRTGNRELFF. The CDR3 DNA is TGTGCCACCAGTGATTTGAGAACGGGGAATCGGGAGCTGTTTTTT.

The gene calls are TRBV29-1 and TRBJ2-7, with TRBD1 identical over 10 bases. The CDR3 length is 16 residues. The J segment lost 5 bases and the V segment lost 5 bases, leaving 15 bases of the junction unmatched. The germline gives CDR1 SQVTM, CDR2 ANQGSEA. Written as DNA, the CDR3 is TGCAGCGTTCCAAAGGCTACCGGGACAGGGGCCCACGAGCAGTACTTC. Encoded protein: CSVPKATGTGAHEQYF.

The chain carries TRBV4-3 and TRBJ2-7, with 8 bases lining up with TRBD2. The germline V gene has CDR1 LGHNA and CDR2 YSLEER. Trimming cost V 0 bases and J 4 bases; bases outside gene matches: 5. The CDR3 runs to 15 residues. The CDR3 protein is CASSQDFSGAYEQYF. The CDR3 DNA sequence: TGCGCCAGCAGCCAAGACTTTAGCGGGGCATACGAGCAGTACTTC.